A single sample gave rise to the 22 T cell receptor beta chains below, sequenced in a study of cytomegalovirus exposure and HLA in healthy donors. The study ran its PCR with 60 Vbeta and 13 Jbeta primers. The data were produced by immunoSEQ multiplex PCR, yet TCRdb's version contains in-frame clones alone and is incomplete. The sample has some 130,000 clones; 55% to 75% are singletons. Sequencing was done on a sample of PBMCs. Receptors originate from a man aged 25 to 45 in good health and CMV-seropositive.

The sample holds a few counts of this clone. The J gene is TRBJ2-5, the V gene TRBV29-1, with 8 bases matching TRBD2. The CDR3 totals 12 residues. Germline values: CDR1 SQVTM, CDR2 ANQGSEA. CDR3 loop: CSKREWGETQYF. Written as DNA, the CDR3 is TGCAGTAAGCGGGAGTGGGGGGAGACCCAGTACTTC. Drawing the rest from reference TRBV29-1 and TRBJ2-5, the complete variable domain is SAVISQKPSRDICQRGTSLTIQCQVDSQVTMMFWYRQQPGQSLTLIATANQGSEATYESGFVIDKFPISRPNLTFSTLTVSNMSPEDSSIYLCSKREWGETQYFGPGTRLLVL.

The chain joins TRBV7-3 to TRBJ2-2, with TRBD1 identical over 7 bases. The CDR3 is 16 residues long. The V gene's germline CDR1 is SGHTA and CDR2 FQGTGA. Trimming cost V 1 base and J 7 bases; bases outside gene matches: 9. CDR3 in DNA: TGTGCCAGCAGCTTAAACCCAATGGCAGGGGGCGGGGAGCTGTTTTTT. Its translation: CASSLNPMAGGGELFF.

This chain connects TRBV11-3 to TRBJ2-3; 12 nucleotides line up with TRBD2. The CDR3 consists of 17 residues. Looked up from germline, CDR1 is SGHNT and CDR2 is YENEEA. V lost 1 base, J lost 3 bases, and 5 bases stayed unmatched. The CDR3 loop reads CASSLGKTSGSTDTQYF. CDR3 DNA sequence: TGTGCCAGCAGCTTAGGAAAGACTAGCGGGAGTACAGATACGCAGTATTTT.

The rearrangement links TRBV6-1 to TRBJ2-7, with 9 bases matching TRBD1. CDR1 is MNHNS, CDR2 SASEGT, per germline. The ends lost 6 bases at V and 0 bases at J; junction bases unmatched: 3. CDR3 length: 14 residues. CDR3 nucleotide sequence: TGTGCCAGCAGCAGGGACAGGGTCTCCTACGAGCAGTACTTC. Translated, it gives CASSRDRVSYEQYF.

The chain links TRBV2 to TRBJ1-5, with 9 bases identical to TRBD1. The CDR3 has 14 residues. In germline, CDR1 is SNHLY, CDR2 FYNNEI. After removal of 4 bases from V and 7 bases from J, the junction contained 5 bases not matched to a gene. The CDR3 region is CASSGDRVGQPQHF. CDR3 DNA: TGTGCCAGCAGTGGGGACAGGGTTGGCCAGCCCCAGCATTTT.

This chain links TRBV6-5 with TRBJ2-6; D is undetermined. Trimming removed 7 bases at V and 0 bases at J, with 10 bases between. This CDR3 comprises 15 residues. From germline, CDR1 is MNHEY and CDR2 SVGAGI. The CDR3 DNA reads TGTGCCAGCAACCACAGCCCCTCTGGGGCCAACGTCCTGACTTTC. Translation: CASNHSPSGANVLTF.

The rearrangement links TRBV5-6 to TRBJ2-6; 8 bases map to TRBD1. Germline V lookup: CDR1 SGHDT, CDR2 YYEEEE. The CDR3 is made up of 18 amino acids. V dropped 4 bases and J dropped 0; count of bases not matched to a gene: 9. CDR3 loop: CASSDVGQGVSGANVLTF. The CDR3 DNA sequence: TGTGCCAGCAGCGATGTAGGACAGGGAGTCTCTGGGGCCAACGTCCTGACTTTC.

This clone was seen once. The chain has TRBV10-2 and TRBJ1-2; unclear D gene. This CDR3 spans 14 amino acids. V was pared by 8 bases and J by 6 bases, with 19 bases between. Per the germline V gene, CDR1 is WSHSY and CDR2 is SAAADI. In DNA, the CDR3 is TGCGCCAGCTACGGGAACGGGGTTCAGAATGGCTACACCTTC. Protein: CASYGNGVQNGYTF.

This chain links TRBV7-9 with TRBJ2-2, with D hard to call. Germline CDR1 is SEHNR and CDR2 is FQNEAQ (reference sequence). The CDR3 sequence is 15 residues long. Trimming pared 4 bases from V and 1 base from J, leaving 10 bases between. DNA for the CDR3: TGTGCCAGCAGCTCCGTGACAAAGAACACCGGGGAGCTGTTTTTT. It yields the protein CASSSVTKNTGELFF.

The sample holds one count of this clone. The chain combines TRBV7-2 with TRBJ2-2; D not certain. The CDR3 length is 16 residues. The germline CDR1 and CDR2 sequences are SGHTA and FQGNSA. Between the trimmed V and J ends, which lost 2 bases and 5 bases, there was a span of 15 bases. CDR3 DNA sequence: TGTGCCAGCAGCTTATATTTTAGCAGACGAACCGGGGAGCTGTTTTTT. This translates into CASSLYFSRRTGELFF. Supplemented by reference TRBV7-2 and TRBJ2-2, the full variable domain reads GAGVSQSPSNKVTEKGKDVELRCDPISGHTALYWYRQSLGQGLEFLIYFQGNSAPDKSGLPSDRFSAERTGGSVSTLTIQRTQQEDSAVYLCASSLYFSRRTGELFFGEGSRLTVL.

Comments on this clone: The junction differs from germline at one of its ends, possibly a read error. CDR3 in DNA: TGTGCCGGCAGCAGAATTAGCGAGGACAGGGGGCTGTACGAGCAGTACTTC. Translated: CAGSRISEDRGLYEQYF. The V gene is TRBV7-6, the J gene TRBJ2-7; 11 nucleotides align to TRBD1. Per the germline V gene, CDR1 is SGHVS and CDR2 is FNYEAQ. This CDR3 comprises 17 residues.

This sequence joins TRBV7-2 and TRBJ1-1; no clear D. V lost 0 bases to trimming and J lost 4 bases, with 9 bases between them. Germline loops: CDR1 SGHTA, CDR2 FQGNSA. The CDR3 length is 14 residues. In DNA, the CDR3 is TGTGCCAGCAGCTTAGCGCTGAGCGCCACTGAAGCTTTCTTT. Translating gives CASSLALSATEAFF. Using reference TRBV7-2 and TRBJ1-1 for the parts outside the CDR3, the full variable domain is GAGVSQSPSNKVTEKGKDVELRCDPISGHTALYWYRQSLGQGLEFLIYFQGNSAPDKSGLPSDRFSAERTGGSVSTLTIQRTQQEDSAVYLCASSLALSATEAFFGQGTRLTVV.

The chain carries TRBV13 and TRBJ2-3; D is uncertain. Trimming took 6 bases from V and 2 from J, leaving 3 bases between them. In germline, CDR1 is PRHDT, CDR2 FYEKMQ (reference sequence). The CDR3 sequence is 11 residues long. The CDR3 spells CASRLTDTQYF. In DNA, the CDR3 is TGTGCCAGCAGACTCACAGATACGCAGTATTTT.

The chain employs TRBV12-1 and TRBJ1-2; the table's D call TRBD1 went unverified against the DNA. TRBV12-1 is assigned pseudogene status. This CDR3 has 14 amino acids. CDR3 amino acids: CASSFETGDYGYTF. CDR3 sequence (DNA): TGTGCCAGCAGCTTTGAGACAGGGGACTATGGCTACACCTTC.

The chain has TRBV4-1 and TRBJ2-7; 10 bases align to TRBD2. The CDR3 contains 16 residues. J was trimmed by 2 bases and V by 4 bases; bases with no gene match: 8. The germline V gene has CDR1 MGHRA and CDR2 YSYEKL. The CDR3: CASSLILAGDTYEQYF. CDR3 nucleotides: TGCGCCAGCAGCCTGATTCTAGCGGGGGATACCTACGAGCAGTACTTC.

Only one count was recorded for this clone. The chain links TRBV9 to TRBJ2-3; TRBD1 is a possible D gene (5 bases). Germline loops: CDR1 SGDLS, CDR2 YYNGEE. The ends were cut back, 3 bases at V and 4 bases at J, with 15 bases in the middle. The length of the CDR3 is 15 residues. The CDR3 DNA follows: TGTGCCAGCAGCGAGAGACAGCTTAGGTCAGATACGCAGTATTTT. This gives the protein CASSERQLRSDTQYF. Using reference TRBV9 and TRBJ2-3 for the parts outside the CDR3, the full variable domain is DSGVTQTPKHLITATGQRVTLRCSPRSGDLSVYWYQQSLDQGLQFLIQYYNGEERAKGNILERFSAQQFPDLHSELNLSSLELGDSALYFCASSERQLRSDTQYFGPGTRLTVL.

This clone appeared once. The chain combines TRBV20-1 with TRBJ2-1, with D unresolved. V dropped 4 bases and J dropped 11 bases, with 12 bases sitting between them. Germline CDR1 DFQATT, CDR2 SNEGSKA (reference sequence). CDR3 length: 11 amino acids. CDR3 nucleotides: TGCAGTGCTAACCCTGTAGTTAAGCAGTTCTTC. It encodes CSANPVVKQFF.

Here the CDR3 reads CASSLHGTGVNEQFF. The CDR3 DNA follows: TGTGCCAGCAGCCTACACGGGACAGGGGTTAATGAGCAGTTCTTC. This chain joins TRBV4-2 and TRBJ2-1; 10 bases align to TRBD1. The CDR3 is 15 residues long. The junction had 7 bases not matched to a gene; V was cut back by 4 bases and J by 7 bases. Per the germline V gene, CDR1 is LGHNA and CDR2 is YNFKEQ.

In its sample, this clone was seen once. This rearrangement joins TRBV7-8 to TRBJ2-2; a possible D gene is TRBD2 (6 bases). Trimming took 8 bases from V and 4 from J, leaving 14 bases between them. The CDR3 loop spans 14 amino acids. Germline CDR1 and CDR2: SGHVS and FQNEAQ. CDR3 in DNA: TGTGCCAGCCCGACGGGGGAACGCACCGGGGAGCTGTTTTTT. Its protein is CASPTGERTGELFF. The whole variable domain, filled in from reference TRBV7-8 and TRBJ2-2, reads GAGVSQSPRYKVAKRGQDVALRCDPISGHVSLFWYQQALGQGPEFLTYFQNEAQLDKSGLPSDRFFAERPEGSVSTLKIQRTQQEDSAVYLCASPTGERTGELFFGEGSRLTVL.

This sequence joins TRBV27 and TRBJ2-1; 8 positions match TRBD2. Germline lookup yields CDR1 MNHEY and CDR2 SMNVEV (reference sequence). V was clipped by 0 bases and J by 5 bases; unmatched bases: 6. The CDR3 has 16 amino acids. This chain's CDR3 is CASSLSWSGSHNEQFF. The CDR3 region has the DNA TGTGCCAGCAGTTTATCGTGGAGCGGGAGCCACAATGAGCAGTTCTTC.

V usage is TRBV6-6 and J usage is TRBJ1-1, with 8 nucleotides matching TRBD1. Germline values: CDR1 MNHNY, CDR2 SVGAGI (reference sequence). V trimming: 2 bases; J trimming: 1 base; junction bases outside the gene matches: 6. The CDR3 has 16 residues. The CDR3 reads CASSYPDRGWNTEAFF. The CDR3 nucleotides read TGTGCCAGCAGTTACCCAGACAGGGGATGGAACACTGAAGCTTTCTTT.

This clone has more than one count but fewer than ten. This chain connects TRBV21-1 to TRBJ2-7; TRBD2, the D gene given by the table, was not confirmed from the DNA. TRBV21-1 has pseudogene status. This CDR3 has 14 residues. In nucleotides, the CDR3 is TGTGCCAGCAGCAAAGAGGGAGCAATGAACGAGCAGTACTTC. Its protein product is CASSKEGAMNEQYF.